This T cell receptor (beta chain) was sequenced for a study of cytomegalovirus exposure and HLA in healthy donors (dated by TCRdb to about 2017). Notes on the research overall: A later analysis indicated that the 90 to 150 validation repertoires were generated on the platform also employed for the approximately 670 repertoires of the first cohort. The study was designed to test whether signatures of past pathogen exposure could be identified by cataloging public T cell receptors. In addition to the first cohort of 650 to 800 subjects, a separate validation cohort of approximately 120 different subjects was used. High-throughput TCR immunosequencing, statistical association of individual TCRs with disease status, and machine learning were combined to predict cytomegalovirus infection status.

Donors formed part of the validation cohort, which comprised 120 subjects and was distinct from the first cohort of under 750 subjects. Including cysteine and phenylalanine, the CDR3 has 15 amino acids. The sequence is cut down to CDR3 DNA, 45 bases in frame from base 1. Looking up the germline V gene yields CDR1 MNHEY and CDR2 SVGAGI. V and J are trimmed by 5 bases and 5 bases, and the gene matches miss 10 bases of the junction. Of note for this clone: It lacks a known antigen. No qualities accompany the bases; no much larger clone lies one base away.

The library was generated by the immunoSEQ multiplex PCR assay. The authors' analysis ran thus. A statistical classification framework was built to diagnose cytomegalovirus status from the catalog of TCR beta chain sequences. In TCRdb, the immuneACCESS table is reduced to in-frame sequences with V and J assigned. These tables do not hold every clone; where another copy was compared, an unresolved V gene accounts for under half, and the others remain unexplained. V, J and clone size are those of that table, while D and trimming were read from the DNA. The sample profile shows about 100,000 clones; about 95% of them were found once. The ten largest account for around 0.85% of the sample. The investigation overall reported the following: The validation cohort had no HLA typing available for a later analysis, so co-occurrence within that cohort was assessed over all 120 or so repertoires. The classifier was reported to diagnose cytomegalovirus status with high specificity and sensitivity in both the original and validation cohorts. In a later analysis, TCRs clustered in the first cohort were found to also tend to co-occur in the 120 or so validation repertoires, with approximately 95% of cluster scores above 0. While some public TCRs were present in many individuals, most TCR sequences turned up only very rarely across donors. Three of the identified cytomegalovirus-associated TCR beta chains were confirmed in vitro to be specific for cytomegalovirus antigens. A total of fewer than 200 TCR beta chains were listed by the study as associated with cytomegalovirus. It was suggested by the authors that the approach could potentially be generalized to other disease states and immunological phenotypes.

The receptor's source is a woman between 18 and 29 years old in good health and CMV-seronegative. What was sequenced was PBMCs. The V and J genes are TRBV6-5 and TRBJ2-7, with 9 central nucleotides matching TRBD2. The DNA is TGTGCCAGCAGTCCCACGGGACTAGCTTTCCACGAGCAGTACTTC. Protein translation: CASSPTGLAFHEQYF.